This T cell receptor (beta chain) was retrieved from a study of CD8+CD57+ T cells in acquired aplastic anemia (dated by TCRdb to the late 2010s). Turning to the overall study: DNA extracted from sorted CD4+ and CD8+ cells had a mean of roughly 3 ug, with a range of roughly 0.2 to 30 ug. Mean read counts for healthy donor samples were approximately 10 million for CD4+ cells and about 12 million for CD8+ cells.

The study deep-sequenced TCR repertoires of sorted CD4+ and CD8+ blood T cells from severe aplastic anemia patients and healthy subjects. Ficoll-Paque density gradient centrifugation was used to isolate peripheral blood mononuclear cells. Before DNA extraction, CD4+ and CD8+ T cells were sorted by FACS or by magnetic beads. Genomic DNA was used as template for profiling of TCR beta VDJ combinations and CDR3 sequences. TCR repertoire sequencing was run on an Illumina HiSeq 2000. In the source study's methods: TRBV/TRBJ rearrangement plots, CDR3 size and DJ length profiles, and Simpson's diversity index were used to assess repertoires. The most abundant DNA sequence in the deep sequencing data was defined as the immunodominant clone. CDR3 amino acid sequences were screened for sharing across subjects and were compared with published repertoires and the VDJdb database. TCRdb redid the processing of the public reads, applying fastp at Q25 and MiXCR, and retained in-frame beta chains. For every CDR3 protein sequence, its rows merge into one entry that carries the most common genes and DNA. None of the V and J calls come from the authors' own analysis; TCRdb made them. Present in this sample are roughly 160,000 distinct CDR3 sequences, 55% to 80% of which were seen just once. The leading ten clones occupy over 40% of the sample.

This clonotype was seen at least ten times. This clone's antigen is unknown. No much larger clonotype is one base removed from it; base qualities were not supplied. Points the paper makes about the study in general: Patients and healthy controls showed no significant difference in CD8+ Simpson's diversity (P=0.060). Over 25 CD8+ CDR3 sequences were found in both patients and controls but appeared to be highly expressed in patients and within the immunodominant clones of the patients.

Between the V and J ends, shortened by 6 bases and 3 bases respectively, the junction contains 11 bases. The CDR3 goes from the cysteine to the phenylalanine over 13 residues. CDR3 DNA is the only sequence kept; it has 39 bases, read in frame from the first base. Looking up the germline V gene (reference sequence) yields CDR1 MNHEY and CDR2 SMNVEV. This sequence uses TRBV27 and TRBJ2-5, with no confident D gene call. This sequence originates from a human donor in good health. The sample consisted of sorted CD4+, CD8+, or CD8+CD57+ T cells (not recorded which) from PBMCs. The CDR3 protein is CASRPHIEETQYF. In nucleotide form, the sequence is TGTGCCAGCAGGCCACACATTGAAGAGACCCAGTACTTC.